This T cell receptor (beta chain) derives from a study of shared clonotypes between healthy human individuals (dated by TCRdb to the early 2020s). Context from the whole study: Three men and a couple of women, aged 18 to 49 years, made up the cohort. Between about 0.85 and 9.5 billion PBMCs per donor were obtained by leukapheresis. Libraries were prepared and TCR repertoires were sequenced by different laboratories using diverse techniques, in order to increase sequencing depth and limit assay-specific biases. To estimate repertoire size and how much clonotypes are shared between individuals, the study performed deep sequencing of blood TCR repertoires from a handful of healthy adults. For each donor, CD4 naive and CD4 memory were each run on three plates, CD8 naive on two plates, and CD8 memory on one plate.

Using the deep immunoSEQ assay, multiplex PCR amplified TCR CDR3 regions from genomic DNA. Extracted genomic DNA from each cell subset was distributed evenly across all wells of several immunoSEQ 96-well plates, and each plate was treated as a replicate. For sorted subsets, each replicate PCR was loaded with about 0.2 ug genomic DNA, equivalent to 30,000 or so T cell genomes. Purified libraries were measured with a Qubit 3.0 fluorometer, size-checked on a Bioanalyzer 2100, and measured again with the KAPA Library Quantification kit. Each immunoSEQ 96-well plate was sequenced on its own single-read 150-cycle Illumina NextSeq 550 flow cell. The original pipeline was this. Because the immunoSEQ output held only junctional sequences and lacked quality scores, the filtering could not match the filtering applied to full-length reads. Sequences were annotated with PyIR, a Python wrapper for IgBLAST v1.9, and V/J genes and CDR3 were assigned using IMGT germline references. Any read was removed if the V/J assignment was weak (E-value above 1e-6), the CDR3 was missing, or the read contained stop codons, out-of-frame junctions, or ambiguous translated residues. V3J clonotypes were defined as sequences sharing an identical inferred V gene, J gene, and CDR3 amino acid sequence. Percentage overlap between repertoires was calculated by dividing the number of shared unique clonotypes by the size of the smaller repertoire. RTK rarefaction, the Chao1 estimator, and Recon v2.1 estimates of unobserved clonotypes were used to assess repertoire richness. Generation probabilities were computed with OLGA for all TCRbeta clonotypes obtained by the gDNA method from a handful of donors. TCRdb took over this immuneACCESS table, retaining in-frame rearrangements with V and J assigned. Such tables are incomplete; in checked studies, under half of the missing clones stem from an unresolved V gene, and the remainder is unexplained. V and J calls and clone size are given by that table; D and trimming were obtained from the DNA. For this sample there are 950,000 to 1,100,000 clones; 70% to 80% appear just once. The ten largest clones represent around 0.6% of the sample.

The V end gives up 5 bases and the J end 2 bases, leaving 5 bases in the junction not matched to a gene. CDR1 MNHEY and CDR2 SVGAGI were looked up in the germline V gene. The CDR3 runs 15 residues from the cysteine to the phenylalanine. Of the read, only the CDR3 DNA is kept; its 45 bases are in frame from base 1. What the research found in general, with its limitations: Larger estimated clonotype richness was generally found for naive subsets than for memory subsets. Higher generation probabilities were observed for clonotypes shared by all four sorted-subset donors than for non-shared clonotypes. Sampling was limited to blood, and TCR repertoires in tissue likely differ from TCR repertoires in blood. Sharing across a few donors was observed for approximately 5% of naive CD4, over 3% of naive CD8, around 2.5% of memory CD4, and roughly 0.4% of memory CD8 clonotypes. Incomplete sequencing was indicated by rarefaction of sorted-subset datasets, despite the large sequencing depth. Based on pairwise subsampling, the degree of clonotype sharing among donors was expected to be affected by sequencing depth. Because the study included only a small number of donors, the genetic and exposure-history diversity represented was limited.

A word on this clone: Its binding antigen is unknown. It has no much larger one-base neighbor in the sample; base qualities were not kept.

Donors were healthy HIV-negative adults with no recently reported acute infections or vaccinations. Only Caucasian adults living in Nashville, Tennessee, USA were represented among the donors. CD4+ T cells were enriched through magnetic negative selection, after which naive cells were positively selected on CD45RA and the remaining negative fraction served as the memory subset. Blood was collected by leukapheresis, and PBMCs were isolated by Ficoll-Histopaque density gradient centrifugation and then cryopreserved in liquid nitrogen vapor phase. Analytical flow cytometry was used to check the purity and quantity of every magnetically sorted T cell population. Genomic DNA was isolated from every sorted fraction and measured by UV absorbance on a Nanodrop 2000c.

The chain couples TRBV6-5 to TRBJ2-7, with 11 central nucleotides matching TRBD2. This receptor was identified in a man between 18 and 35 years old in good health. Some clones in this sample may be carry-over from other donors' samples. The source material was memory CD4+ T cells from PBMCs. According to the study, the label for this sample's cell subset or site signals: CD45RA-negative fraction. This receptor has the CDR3 CASSKLAGGTYEQYF. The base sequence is TGTGCCAGCAGTAAATTAGCGGGAGGGACCTACGAGCAGTACTTC.